This passage covers 15 T cell receptor beta chains from one sample sequenced in a study of OX40 agonist ivuxolimab in advanced cancers. Sequencing used immunoSEQ multiplex PCR; TCRdb keeps in-frame clones, though not all of them. The sample records some 29,000 clones, roughly 91% being singletons. Sequencing used CD4+ or CD8+ T cells sorted from blood, obtained in a trial of the OX40 agonist ivuxolimab. These receptors were obtained from an adult with an advanced solid tumor such as melanoma, head and neck, liver or kidney cancer.

This clone was found once. The chain links TRBV11-2 to TRBJ2-1; 14 bases line up with TRBD2. This CDR3 is 19 amino acids long. Germline V gene lookup returns CDR1 SGHAT and CDR2 FQNNGV. The trim removed 5 bases at V and 0 bases at J, leaving 9 bases unmatched. This CDR3 is CASSLGLAGVLGSYNEQFF. CDR3 DNA: TGTGCCAGCAGCCTGGGACTAGCGGGAGTCTTGGGCTCCTACAATGAGCAGTTCTTC.

V and J are TRBV7-3 and TRBJ2-1; possible D gene TRBD1, 5 bases. With 4 bases removed from V and 1 base from J, the gap between germline ends came to 8 bases. The CDR3 totals 14 residues. Germline V gene data show CDR1 as SGHTA and CDR2 as FQGTGA. CDR3 protein: CASSSGRSYNEQFF. The CDR3 DNA reads as TGTGCCAGCAGCTCAGGGCGGTCCTACAATGAGCAGTTCTTC.

V gene TRBV27 combines with J gene TRBJ2-7; perhaps TRBD2 as D (6 bases). This CDR3 spans 14 amino acids. From germline, CDR1 is MNHEY and CDR2 SMNVEV (reference sequence). Between the trimmed V and J ends, which lost 1 base and 4 bases, there was a span of 11 bases. The CDR3: CASSLFGGVYEQYF. The CDR3 bases are TGTGCCAGCAGTTTATTCGGGGGAGTGTACGAGCAGTACTTC.

The chain recombines TRBV6-1 with TRBJ2-7; D is undetermined. CDR3 length: 12 residues. Germline V gene sequence: CDR1 MNHNS, CDR2 SASEGT. Trimming cost V 2 bases and J 4 bases, with 6 bases left between them. The CDR3 DNA sequence: TGTGCCAGCAGTGAAAAGATTTACGAGCAGTACTTC. Translated, it gives CASSEKIYEQYF.

V is TRBV4-1 and J is TRBJ1-2; D ambiguous. Germline V gene sequence: CDR1 MGHRA, CDR2 YSYEKL. V was clipped by 0 bases and J by 4 bases, with 3 bases between them. The CDR3 length is 12 residues. CDR3: CASSQDGYGYTF. The CDR3, as DNA: TGCGCCAGCAGCCAAGATGGCTATGGCTACACCTTC.

The gene calls are TRBV11-2 and TRBJ2-1, with D unresolved. This CDR3 region has 12 residues. Germline CDR1 is SGHAT and CDR2 is FQNNGV. V was clipped by 0 bases and J by 10 bases, with 7 bases between them. Written as DNA, the CDR3 is TGTGCCAGCAGCTTAGAGGCGGAGGAGCAGTTCTTC. Amino acid sequence: CASSLEAEEQFF.

The rearrangement uses TRBV5-5 and TRBJ1-3; D might be TRBD1 (6 bases). The germline V and J ends were trimmed by 4 bases and 2 bases, with 16 bases remaining between them. The CDR3 covers 16 residues. The germline V gene has CDR1 SGHKS and CDR2 YYEKEE (reference sequence). The CDR3 DNA follows: TGTGCCAGCAGCGCCAGAATACAGGGTACTGGAAACACCATATATTTT. This gives the protein CASSARIQGTGNTIYF.

The J gene is TRBJ2-3, the V gene TRBV2, with D possibly matching TRBD1 (5 bases). Trimming removed 10 bases at V and 2 bases at J, with 10 bases between. Germline V lookup: CDR1 SNHLY, CDR2 FYNNEI. This CDR3 has 12 amino acids. The DNA of the CDR3 is TGTGCCACCGACAGTACCACAGATACGCAGTATTTT. This gives the protein CATDSTTDTQYF.

This clone is a singleton in its sample. This sequence joins TRBV14 and TRBJ2-3; D not resolved. Trimming shortened V by 8 bases and J by 0 bases, and 6 bases separated the two germline ends. The CDR3 consists of 12 residues. Looked up from germline, CDR1 is SGHDN and CDR2 is FVKESK. The CDR3 here is CASHSSTDTQYF. CDR3 nucleotide sequence: TGTGCCAGCCACTCTAGCACAGATACGCAGTATTTT.

V is TRBV9 and J is TRBJ1-2, with 10 nucleotides matching TRBD1. CDR3 length: 16 amino acids. Germline CDR1 and CDR2: SGDLS and YYNGEE. V was pared by 3 bases and J by 4 bases, with 9 bases of the junction left unmatched. The CDR3 here is CASSASPGQGTYGYTF. CDR3 nucleotides: TGTGCCAGCAGCGCTTCCCCGGGACAGGGGACCTATGGCTACACCTTC. Full variable domain (outside the CDR3, taken from reference TRBV9 and TRBJ1-2): DSGVTQTPKHLITATGQRVTLRCSPRSGDLSVYWYQQSLDQGLQFLIQYYNGEERAKGNILERFSAQQFPDLHSELNLSSLELGDSALYFCASSASPGQGTYGYTFGSGTRLTVV.

The chain recombines TRBV16 with TRBJ2-3; D might be TRBD1 or TRBD2, each matching 6 bases. This CDR3 has 17 amino acids. V was clipped by 0 bases and J by 0 bases, with 13 bases between them. Germline V lookup: CDR1 KGHSY, CDR2 FQNENV. The chain's CDR3 is CASSQSATGTSTDTQYF. In nucleotides, the CDR3 is TGTGCCAGCAGCCAATCCGCCACAGGGACTAGCACAGATACGCAGTATTTT.

The chain has TRBV10-1 and TRBJ2-2, with D perhaps matching TRBD2 (5 bases). Germline-derived CDR1 and CDR2 are WNHNN and SYGVQD (reference sequence). Deletions cut 1 base from V and 6 bases from J, with 12 bases between. CDR3 length: 15 amino acids. The CDR3 protein is CASSEFSAGPGELFF. The DNA for the CDR3 is TGCGCCAGCAGTGAGTTTAGCGCGGGCCCCGGGGAGCTGTTTTTT.

CDR3 protein: CASSQVSSVSGTWGYTF. In DNA, the CDR3 is TGTGCCAGCAGCCAAGTATCGAGTGTCTCCGGGACCTGGGGCTACACCTTC. This chain joins TRBV14 and TRBJ1-2, with D possibly TRBD1 on 5 matching bases. This CDR3 is 17 amino acids long. Trimming left V 1 base short and J 8 bases short, with 23 bases between. Germline values: CDR1 SGHDN, CDR2 FVKESK.

V usage is TRBV27 and J usage is TRBJ2-3, with D possibly being TRBD1 (5 bases). CDR1 is MNHEY and CDR2 is SMNVEV in the germline V gene (reference sequence). There are 13 residues in the CDR3. The CDR3 sequence: CSGAAFSTDTQYF. The CDR3 DNA is TGTTCTGGGGCAGCCTTTAGCACAGATACGCAGTATTTT.

The chain carries TRBV29-1 and TRBJ2-7; the D gene is possibly TRBD2 (5 bases). V lost 1 base, J lost 2 bases, and 15 bases lay in between. Germline CDR1 reads SQVTM; CDR2 reads ANQGSEA. The CDR3 is 15 amino acids. The CDR3 reads CSVEGGVFPTYEQYF. CDR3 coding DNA: TGCAGCGTTGAAGGGGGAGTCTTCCCGACCTACGAGCAGTACTTC.